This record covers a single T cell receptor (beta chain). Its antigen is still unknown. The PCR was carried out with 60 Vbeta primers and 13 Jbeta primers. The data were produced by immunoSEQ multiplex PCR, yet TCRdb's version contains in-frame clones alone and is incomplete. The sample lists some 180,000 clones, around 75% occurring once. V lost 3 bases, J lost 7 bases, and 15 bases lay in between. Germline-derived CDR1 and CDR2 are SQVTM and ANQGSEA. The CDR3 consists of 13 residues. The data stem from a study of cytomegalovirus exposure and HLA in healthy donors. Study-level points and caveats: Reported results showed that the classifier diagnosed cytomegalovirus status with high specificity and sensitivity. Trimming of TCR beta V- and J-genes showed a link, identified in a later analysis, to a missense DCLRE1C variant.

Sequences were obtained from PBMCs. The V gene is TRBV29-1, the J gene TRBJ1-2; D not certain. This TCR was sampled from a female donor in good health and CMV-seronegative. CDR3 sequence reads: CSVEGSFTSGYTF. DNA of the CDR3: TGCAGCGTTGAGGGCTCGTTTACCTCTGGCTACACCTTC.